The T cell receptor (beta chain) described here comes from a study of blood T cells in healthy people across ages. Peripheral blood from each donor was collected in a volume of 9.5 to 10 milliliters. As concerns this clonotype: Its antigen remains unidentified.

Together with a sample-barcoded 5' primer, a J-beta primer mix was included in a second PCR lasting about 7 to 12 cycles. All cDNA molecules were each tagged by a template-switch adaptor with 12 random nucleotides. TCRdb itself ran the 5' RACE reads through MiXCR, one entry per CDR3 protein. The table shows a few hundred thousand distinct CDR3 sequences, with over 45% occurring only once. Study findings and constraints: Long-lived and aged donors differed, with more naive CD4+ cells and higher diversity in the long-lived. Diversity of TCR beta correlated strongly with naive T cell percentage.

This TCR came from a man between 60 and 75 years old in good health. Sequenced material: blood.

This chain's CDR3 is CSASTPSGGAHFNEQFF. CDR3 in DNA: TGCAGTGCTAGCACCCCGAGCGGGGGGGCCCACTTCAATGAGCAGTTCTTC. The rearrangement joins TRBV20-1 to TRBJ2-1, with 10 bases aligning to TRBD2. Germline CDR1 reads DFQATT; CDR2 reads SNEGSKA (reference sequence). V lost 3 bases to trimming and J lost 6 bases; unmatched junction nucleotides: 14. The CDR3 runs 17 residues.